The 8 T cell receptor beta chains below were found in one sample sequenced in a study of cytomegalovirus exposure and HLA in healthy donors. Primers: 60 Vbeta forward and 13 Jbeta reverse. Profiled with immunoSEQ multiplex PCR; TCRdb holds only in-frame clones, not every one. The table shows roughly 130,000 clones, with approximately 80% occurring only once. Specimen: PBMCs. These receptors were collected from a woman between 18 and 29 years old in good health and CMV-seropositive.

The gene calls are TRBV29-1 and TRBJ2-1; 8 positions match TRBD2. V lost 6 bases to trimming and J lost 2 bases; unmatched junction nucleotides: 9. The V gene's germline CDR1 is SQVTM and CDR2 ANQGSEA. The CDR3 length is 15 residues. CDR3 bases: TGCAGCGTGGGGGGTCGGGGGGGGACCTACAATGAGCAGTTCTTC. This encodes CSVGGRGGTYNEQFF.

The rearrangement links TRBV7-9 to TRBJ2-1; TRBD2 matches 7 bases. The J segment lost 9 bases and the V segment lost 0 bases, leaving 17 bases of the junction unmatched. The CDR3 sequence is 18 residues long. Germline V lookup: CDR1 SEHNR, CDR2 FQNEAQ (reference sequence). The CDR3 nucleotides read TGTGCCAGCAGCTTAGCGGGTCCTGAGCCATCCCCGGGAGGTGAGCAGTTCTTC. It translates to CASSLAGPEPSPGGEQFF.

The chain recombines TRBV19 with TRBJ2-5; 10 bases are shared with TRBD1. The J segment lost 3 bases and the V segment lost 2 bases, leaving 3 bases of the junction unmatched. Germline CDR1 reads LNHDA; CDR2 reads SQIVND (reference sequence). This CDR3 comprises 15 residues. CDR3 DNA sequence: TGTGCCAGTAGTATACTCGGGACAGGGGAAGAGACCCAGTACTTC. It specifies CASSILGTGEETQYF. Based on the CDR3 plus reference TRBV19 and TRBJ2-5, the full variable domain is DGGITQSPKYLFRKEGQNVTLSCEQNLNHDAMYWYRQDPGQGLRLIYYSQIVNDFQKGDIAEGYSVSREKKESFPLTVTSAQKNPTAFYLCASSILGTGEETQYFGPGTRLLVL.

The table lists this clone with a count of one. The rearrangement joins TRBV9 to TRBJ2-7; 8 nucleotides match TRBD1. This CDR3 has 14 amino acids. CDR1 SGDLS and CDR2 YYNGEE come from the germline V gene. Unmatched junction bases numbered 4, after V lost 2 bases and J lost 3 bases. In DNA, the CDR3 is TGTGCCAGCAGCGTTTACGGGACAGGCTACGAGCAGTACTTC. Its protein is CASSVYGTGYEQYF. Full variable domain (remainder filled in from reference TRBV9 and TRBJ2-7): DSGVTQTPKHLITATGQRVTLRCSPRSGDLSVYWYQQSLDQGLQFLIQYYNGEERAKGNILERFSAQQFPDLHSELNLSSLELGDSALYFCASSVYGTGYEQYFGPGTRLTVT.

This sequence joins TRBV12-2 and TRBJ2-1; the table's D call, TRBD2, has no DNA check behind it. TRBV12-2 counts as a pseudogene. CDR3 length equals 20 residues. This CDR3 reads CASRLGTGLAGGVPYNEQFF. CDR3 nucleotide sequence: TGTGCAAGTCGCTTAGGAACGGGACTTGCGGGGGGCGTACCCTACAATGAGCAGTTCTTC.

The chain links TRBV5-1 to TRBJ2-3; 9 bases match TRBD1. CDR3 length equals 16 residues. The germline CDR1 and CDR2 sequences are SGHRS and YFSETQ. With 0 bases clipped from V and 3 bases from J, the junction kept 5 bases outside the gene matches. This CDR3 is CASSLVTGQGTDTQYF. The CDR3 nucleotides are TGCGCCAGCAGCTTGGTAACGGGACAGGGTACAGATACGCAGTATTTT. The entire variable domain, with the rest obtained from reference TRBV5-1 and TRBJ2-3, is as follows: KAGVTQTPRYLIKTRGQQVTLSCSPISGHRSVSWYQQTPGQGLQFLFEYFSETQRNKGNFPGRFSGRQFSNSRSEMNVSTLELGDSALYLCASSLVTGQGTDTQYFGPGTRLTVL.

V gene TRBV27 combines with J gene TRBJ2-1; possible D gene TRBD2, 6 bases. The CDR3 loop spans 15 amino acids. Germline CDR1 MNHEY, CDR2 SMNVEV (reference sequence). V lost 7 bases and J 8 bases, leaving 21 bases between the germline ends. The CDR3 loop reads CASNLRAGPVDEQFF. The CDR3 nucleotides are TGTGCCAGCAACCTACGGGCGGGGCCGGTCGATGAGCAGTTCTTC.

This chain joins TRBV5-1 and TRBJ2-2; 10 bases fit TRBD2. CDR1 SGHRS and CDR2 YFSETQ come from the germline V gene. Losses at the gene ends were 4 bases for V and 6 bases for J; bases not matched to a gene: 6. The CDR3 sequence is 15 residues long. The CDR3 nucleotides are TGCGCCAGCAGCCCGACTAGCGGGCGTGCCGGGGAGCTGTTTTTT. It yields the protein CASSPTSGRAGELFF.